This record covers a single TCR beta chain. Trimming took 4 bases from V and 2 from J, leaving 14 bases between them. The germline gives CDR1 SQVTM, CDR2 ANQGSEA. CDR3 size: 15 residues. Assay used: immunoSEQ multiplex PCR; TCRdb lists only in-frame clones, some missing. Counted here are about 230,000 clones, over 80% occurring once; the ten biggest clones make up about 2.5%. The sample comes from a study of blood T cell repertoires in COVID-19. For the study at large: Specimens from acute and convalescent COVID-19 originated in the United States, Italy and Spain. PBMCs, B-cell-depleted T cells, or T cells were the source of the cDNA or gDNA that made up the material.

The rearrangement uses TRBV29-1 and TRBJ2-2, with D possibly being TRBD1 (6 bases). Source material: peripheral blood. The TCR comes from a woman between 65 and 79 years old with active or convalescent COVID-19. CDR3 residues: CSVASRTDNTGELFF. As DNA, the CDR3 is TGCAGCGTTGCTTCTCGGACAGACAACACCGGGGAGCTGTTTTTT.